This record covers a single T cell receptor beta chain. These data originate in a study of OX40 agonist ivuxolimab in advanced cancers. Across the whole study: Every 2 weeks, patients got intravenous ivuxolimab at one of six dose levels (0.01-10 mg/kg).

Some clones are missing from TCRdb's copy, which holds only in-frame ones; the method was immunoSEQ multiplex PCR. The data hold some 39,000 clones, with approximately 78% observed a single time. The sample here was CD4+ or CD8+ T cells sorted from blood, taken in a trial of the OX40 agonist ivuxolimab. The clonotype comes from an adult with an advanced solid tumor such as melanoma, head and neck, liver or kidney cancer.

CDR3 in DNA: TGTGCCAGCAGTTACTCGGGACAGTCTAATGAAAAACTGTTTTTT. It codes for CASSYSGQSNEKLFF. The gene calls are TRBV6-5 and TRBJ1-4, with 7 bases identical to TRBD1. The CDR3 is 15 amino acids. The V gene's germline CDR1 is MNHEY and CDR2 SVGAGI. Trimming took 0 bases from V and 3 from J; bases not matched to a gene: 1.